A single sample is the source of the 5 T cell receptor beta chains below, sequenced in a study of T cell responses to AZD1222 COVID-19 vaccine. The table came from immunoSEQ multiplex PCR; TCRdb's copy has only in-frame clones and leaves some out. The sample consists of 100,000 to 150,000 clones, about nine tenths of them appearing once. Sequences were derived from peripheral blood, sampled on day 0 of AZD1222 vaccination. These TCRs come from an adult in good health.

The rearrangement links TRBV25-1 to TRBJ1-4; D may be TRBD1 (6 bases). Germline V lookup: CDR1 MGHDK, CDR2 SYGVNS. Trimming stripped 4 bases from V and 8 bases from J, with 11 bases between. The CDR3 is made up of 13 amino acids. The CDR3 sequence is CASSGNQGEKLFF. CDR3 bases: TGTGCCAGCAGTGGCAACCAGGGGGAAAAACTGTTTTTT.

The chain uses TRBV24-1 and TRBJ2-1; D might be TRBD1 or TRBD2, each matching 5 bases. CDR1 is KGHDR and CDR2 is SFDVKD in the germline V gene. The CDR3 extends over 15 amino acids. V lost 9 bases and J lost 3, with 17 bases in between. This CDR3 is CATPIGTRNYNEQFF. In nucleotides, the CDR3 is TGTGCCACCCCGATCGGGACGAGAAACTACAATGAGCAGTTCTTC.

The chain has TRBV27 and TRBJ1-5; D gene unclear. Germline CDR1 and CDR2: MNHEY and SMNVEV (reference sequence). The CDR3 covers 12 residues. V dropped 5 bases and J dropped 9 bases, with 11 bases sitting between them. The DNA of the CDR3 is TGTGCCAGCAGTCCGAGTCTGCCGCCCCAGCATTTT. Amino acids: CASSPSLPPQHF.

V and J are TRBV19 and TRBJ2-2; the D gene could be TRBD1 or TRBD2 (5 bases each). The CDR3 contains 14 residues. Trimming left V 6 bases short and J 1 base short, with 9 bases between. In germline, CDR1 is LNHDA, CDR2 SQIVND (reference sequence). CDR3 nucleotides: TGTGCCAGTAGGTCGAGGGGGAACACCGGGGAGCTGTTTTTT. Its translation: CASRSRGNTGELFF.

The chain couples TRBV9 to TRBJ2-3, with 7 bases that match TRBD2. Germline V gene lookup returns CDR1 SGDLS and CDR2 YYNGEE. The CDR3 has 14 residues. Trimming cost V 4 bases and J 1 base; bases outside gene matches: 3. The CDR3 reads CASSLGGGTDTQYF. CDR3 bases: TGTGCCAGCAGCCTGGGGGGGGGCACAGATACGCAGTATTTT.